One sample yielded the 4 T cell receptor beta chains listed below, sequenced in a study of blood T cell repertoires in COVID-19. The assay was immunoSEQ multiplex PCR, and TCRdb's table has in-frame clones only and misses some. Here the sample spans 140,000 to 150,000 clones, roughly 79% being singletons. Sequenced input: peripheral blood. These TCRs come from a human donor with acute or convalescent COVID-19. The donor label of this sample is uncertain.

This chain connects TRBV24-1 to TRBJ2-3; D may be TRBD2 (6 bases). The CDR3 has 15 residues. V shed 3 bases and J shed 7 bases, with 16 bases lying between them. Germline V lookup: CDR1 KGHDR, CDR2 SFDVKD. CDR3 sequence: CATSDPPGAGNTQYF. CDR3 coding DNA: TGTGCCACCAGTGATCCACCCGGGGCGGGGAATACGCAGTATTTT.

The CDR3 DNA follows: TGTGCCAGCATCGACCGGACACTTGGAAACACCATATATTTT. Translated, it gives CASIDRTLGNTIYF. This rearrangement joins TRBV6-5 to TRBJ1-3, with a possible D match to TRBD1 (5 bases). CDR1 MNHEY and CDR2 SVGAGI come from the germline V gene. V lost 7 bases and J lost 3, with 13 bases in between. The CDR3 is 14 amino acids.

The DNA for the CDR3 is TGTGCCACCAGTGACCCTGGACTTCAAGAGACCCAGTACTTC. Its protein is CATSDPGLQETQYF. J is TRBJ2-5 and V is TRBV24-1; tentatively, D is TRBD2 (5 bases). The V and J ends lost 4 bases and 2 bases respectively, with 10 bases between them. Germline values: CDR1 KGHDR, CDR2 SFDVKD. This CDR3 is built from 14 residues.

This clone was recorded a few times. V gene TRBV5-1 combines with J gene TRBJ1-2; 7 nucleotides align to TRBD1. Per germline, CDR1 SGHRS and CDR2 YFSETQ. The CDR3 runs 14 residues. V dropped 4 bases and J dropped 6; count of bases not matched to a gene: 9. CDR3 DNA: TGCGCCAGCAGCCCTCGACAGGGCCATGATGGCTACACCTTC. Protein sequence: CASSPRQGHDGYTF.